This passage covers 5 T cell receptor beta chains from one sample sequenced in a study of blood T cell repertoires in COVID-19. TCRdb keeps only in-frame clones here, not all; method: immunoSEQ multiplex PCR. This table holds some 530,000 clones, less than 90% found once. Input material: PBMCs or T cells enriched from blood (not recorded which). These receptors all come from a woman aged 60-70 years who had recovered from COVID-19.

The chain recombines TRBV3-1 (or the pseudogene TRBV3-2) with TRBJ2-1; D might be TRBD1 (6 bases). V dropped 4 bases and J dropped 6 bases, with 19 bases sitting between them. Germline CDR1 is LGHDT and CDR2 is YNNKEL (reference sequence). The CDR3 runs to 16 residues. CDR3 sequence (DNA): TGTGCCAGCAGCCTCAGGGCAGGGGTTCTTTCCAATGAGCAGTTCTTC. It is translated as CASSLRAGVLSNEQFF.

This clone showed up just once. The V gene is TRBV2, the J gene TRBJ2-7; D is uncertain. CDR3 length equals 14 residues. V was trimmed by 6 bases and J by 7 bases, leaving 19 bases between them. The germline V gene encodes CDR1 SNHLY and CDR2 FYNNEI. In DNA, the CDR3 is TGTGCCAGCAGGACCCTGGAGACCGAACGGGAGCAGTACGTC. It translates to CASRTLETEREQYV.

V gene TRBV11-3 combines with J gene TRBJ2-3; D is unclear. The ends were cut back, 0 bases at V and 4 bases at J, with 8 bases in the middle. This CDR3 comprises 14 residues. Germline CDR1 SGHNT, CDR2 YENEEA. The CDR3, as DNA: TGTGCCAGCAGCTTAGACGGCGGCGCAGATACGCAGTATTTT. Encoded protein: CASSLDGGADTQYF.

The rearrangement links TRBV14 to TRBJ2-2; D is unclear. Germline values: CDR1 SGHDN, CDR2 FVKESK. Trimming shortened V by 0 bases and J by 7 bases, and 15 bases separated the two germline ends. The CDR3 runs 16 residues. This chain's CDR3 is CASSQDRTLRGGELFF. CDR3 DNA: TGTGCCAGCAGCCAAGATCGTACCCTCCGAGGCGGGGAGCTGTTTTTT.

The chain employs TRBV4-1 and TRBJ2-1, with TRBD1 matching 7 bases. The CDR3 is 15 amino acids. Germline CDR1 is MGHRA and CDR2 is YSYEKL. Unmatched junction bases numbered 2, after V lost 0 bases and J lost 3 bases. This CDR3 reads CASSQEGQVYNEQFF. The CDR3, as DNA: TGCGCCAGCAGCCAAGAAGGACAGGTCTACAATGAGCAGTTCTTC.